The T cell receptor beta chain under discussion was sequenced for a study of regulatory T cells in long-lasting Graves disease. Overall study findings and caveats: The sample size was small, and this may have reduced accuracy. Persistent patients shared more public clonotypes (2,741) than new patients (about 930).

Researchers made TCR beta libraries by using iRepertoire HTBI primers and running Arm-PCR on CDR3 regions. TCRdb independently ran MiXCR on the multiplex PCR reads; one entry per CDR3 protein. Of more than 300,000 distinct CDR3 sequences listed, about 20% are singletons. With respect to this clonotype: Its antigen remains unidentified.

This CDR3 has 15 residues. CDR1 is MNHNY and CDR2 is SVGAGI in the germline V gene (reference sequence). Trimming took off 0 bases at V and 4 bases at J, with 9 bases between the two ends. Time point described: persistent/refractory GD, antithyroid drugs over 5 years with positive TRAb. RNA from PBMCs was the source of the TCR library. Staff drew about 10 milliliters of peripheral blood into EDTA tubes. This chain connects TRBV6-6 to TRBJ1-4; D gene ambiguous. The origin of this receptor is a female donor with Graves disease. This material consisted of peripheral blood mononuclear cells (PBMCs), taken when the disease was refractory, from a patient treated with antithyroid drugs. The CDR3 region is CASSYSSWLNEKLFF. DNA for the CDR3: TGTGCCAGCAGTTACTCGTCGTGGCTTAATGAAAAACTGTTTTTT.